These 17 T cell receptor beta chains originate from one sample sequenced in a study of early T cells in non-severe SARS-CoV-2 infection. TCRdb re-analysed the 5' RACE reads in MiXCR, keeping a single row per CDR3 protein. The sample contains several thousand distinct CDR3 sequences, 4% to 5.5% of which appear only once. Sequencing was performed on whole blood. These receptors all stem from an adult who was a healthcare worker with PCR-confirmed SARS-CoV-2 infection or an uninfected control (not recorded which).

This clonotype was recorded many times. V and J are TRBV6-4 and TRBJ2-1; D is perhaps TRBD2 (5 bases). Per germline, CDR1 MRHNA and CDR2 SNTAGT. This CDR3 has 15 amino acids. Trimming cost V 0 bases and J 9 bases, with 15 bases left between them. CDR3 in DNA: TGTGCCAGCAGTGACTCAAGCGGCGGTATCGGTGAGCAGTTCTTC. Amino acid sequence: CASSDSSGGIGEQFF.

In this sample, this clonotype is medium-sized. The chain has TRBV19 and TRBJ2-2; no reliable D call. Trimming took off 10 bases at V and 7 bases at J, with 13 bases between the two ends. Germline V gives CDR1 LNHDA, CDR2 SQIVND (reference sequence). The CDR3 is made up of 12 amino acids. The CDR3 region has the DNA TGTGCCACCCTGAAGTCTGGCGGGGAGCTGTTTTTT. Translated, it gives CATLKSGGELFF. Full variable domain (rest looked up from reference TRBV19 and TRBJ2-2): DGGITQSPKYLFRKEGQNVTLSCEQNLNHDAMYWYRQDPGQGLRLIYYSQIVNDFQKGDIAEGYSVSREKKESFPLTVTSAQKNPTAFYLCATLKSGGELFFGEGSRLTVL.

This clonotype is deemed medium-sized. The CDR3 sequence: CASLRGDGRARNSYNEQFF. In DNA, the CDR3 is TGTGCCAGTCTTCGAGGGGACGGGAGGGCCCGTAACTCCTACAATGAGCAGTTCTTC. J is TRBJ2-1 and V is TRBV6-5; 8 bases align to TRBD2. With V trimmed by 9 bases and J by 0 bases, 19 bases remained unmatched. CDR1 is MNHEY, CDR2 SVGAGI, per germline. This CDR3 contains 19 residues.

This clonotype was picked up many times. The chain combines TRBV14 with TRBJ2-1, with TRBD2 matching over 8 bases. V was clipped by 6 bases and J by 4 bases; unmatched bases: 8. The CDR3 sequence is 15 residues long. Per the germline V gene, CDR1 is SGHDN and CDR2 is FVKESK. In DNA, the CDR3 is TGTGCCAGCAGGCAAACGGGAGGGCCTTACAATGAGCAGTTCTTC. This codes for CASRQTGGPYNEQFF.

This clonotype was picked up many times. The chain recombines TRBV10-3 with TRBJ1-6; TRBD1 might be the D (5 bases). The V gene lost 4 bases and the J gene lost 7 bases, with 17 bases spanning the gap. CDR3 length equals 16 residues. Germline V gene data show CDR1 as ENHRY and CDR2 as SYGVKD. The CDR3 bases are TGTGCCATCAGTGGGCCGAGTGGGGCTGACAATTCACCCCTCCACTTT. Its protein product is CAISGPSGADNSPLHF.

This chain's CDR3 is CSARSLAGYNEQFF. The CDR3 nucleotides are TGCAGTGCTAGGTCGCTAGCGGGGTACAATGAGCAGTTCTTC. V usage is TRBV20-1 and J usage is TRBJ2-1; 9 bases map to TRBD2. This CDR3 is built from 14 residues. Germline assignment: CDR1 DFQATT and CDR2 SNEGSKA (reference sequence). The junction had 4 bases not matched to a gene; V was cut back by 3 bases and J by 4 bases.

This clonotype was observed a few times. The V and J genes are TRBV24-1 and TRBJ2-2; D may be TRBD1 or TRBD2 (6 bases each). The CDR3 length is 13 residues. V shed 5 bases and J shed 7 bases, with 10 bases lying between them. CDR1 is KGHDR and CDR2 is SFDVKD in the germline V gene. For the CDR3, the DNA is TGTGCCACCAGTGGGGGGGCCGTCGGGGAGCTGTTTTTT. It encodes CATSGGAVGELFF.

By sample share, this clonotype is medium-sized. The V call is TRBV10-3, the J call TRBJ1-2, with 9 bases lining up with TRBD1. The J segment lost 3 bases and the V segment lost 4 bases, leaving 3 bases of the junction unmatched. CDR3 length: 14 amino acids. Germline CDR1 ENHRY, CDR2 SYGVKD. CDR3 in DNA: TGTGCCATCAGTGGACGACAGGGGGACTATGGCTACACCTTC. Translating it yields CAISGRQGDYGYTF.

By share of the sample, this clonotype is medium-sized. The rearrangement links TRBV20-1 to TRBJ2-1; 7 positions match TRBD2. CDR1 and CDR2 (germline): DFQATT, SNEGSKA (reference sequence). The trim removed 3 bases at V and 1 base at J, leaving 6 bases unmatched. The CDR3 spans 15 residues. The CDR3 is CSASGRYGSYNEQFF. DNA for the CDR3: TGCAGTGCTAGCGGGAGGTATGGTTCCTACAATGAGCAGTTCTTC.

By frequency in the sample, this clonotype is medium-sized. The gene calls are TRBV20-1 and TRBJ2-1; TRBD2 agrees at 11 bases. CDR3 length equals 14 residues. Trimming cost V 4 bases and J 7 bases; bases outside gene matches: 6. Germline loops: CDR1 DFQATT, CDR2 SNEGSKA (reference sequence). CDR3 amino acids: CSAKELAGENEQFF. DNA of the CDR3: TGCAGTGCTAAGGAACTAGCGGGAGAGAATGAGCAGTTCTTC.

This clonotype rates as medium-sized (0.01 to 0.1%). V gene TRBV24-1 combines with J gene TRBJ2-2, with 9 positions matching TRBD1. Trimming took 2 bases from V and 2 from J; bases not matched to a gene: 2. The CDR3 consists of 16 residues. CDR1 is KGHDR, CDR2 SFDVKD, per germline. The CDR3 loop reads CATSDYRGRNTGELFF. In nucleotides, the CDR3 is TGTGCCACCAGTGATTACAGGGGGCGCAACACCGGGGAGCTGTTTTTT.

In its sample, this clonotype ranks as medium-sized. This chain connects TRBV10-2 to TRBJ2-1, with TRBD2 matching over 9 bases. The ends lost 4 bases at V and 10 bases at J; junction bases unmatched: 8. Germline lookup yields CDR1 WSHSY and CDR2 SAAADI. The length of the CDR3 is 14 residues. CDR3 nucleotide sequence: TGCGCCAGCAGTGCCAGCGGGAGGTCAGGGGAGCAGTTCTTC. Residues: CASSASGRSGEQFF.

In its sample, this clonotype ranks as medium-sized. This sequence joins TRBV20-1 and TRBJ2-3; TRBD2 agrees at 8 bases. Germline CDR1 reads DFQATT; CDR2 reads SNEGSKA (reference sequence). The CDR3 is 16 amino acids. Unmatched junction bases numbered 13, after V lost 4 bases and J lost 4 bases. The CDR3 bases are TGCAGTGCTACCGTCGTAGGCGGGAGGATCGCAGATACGCAGTATTTT. Translation gives CSATVVGGRIADTQYF.

This clonotype was counted a few times. The chain carries TRBV7-9 and TRBJ1-2; 7 nucleotides align to TRBD1. The CDR3 is made up of 15 amino acids. From germline, CDR1 is SEHNR and CDR2 FQNEAQ (reference sequence). Trimming took 2 bases from V and 4 from J; bases not matched to a gene: 7. The CDR3 sequence is CASSLSGQQPYGYTF. DNA of the CDR3: TGTGCCAGCAGCTTATCGGGACAGCAACCCTATGGCTACACCTTC.

This clonotype was detected many times. This chain uses TRBV7-8 with TRBJ2-3; D perhaps matches TRBD2 (6 bases). Germline V gives CDR1 SGHVS, CDR2 FQNEAQ. The CDR3 is 12 amino acids. V was shortened by 11 bases and J by 5 bases, with 14 bases between the two germline ends. In DNA form, the CDR3 reads TGTGCCGAGGGCCCCGGGGGAGATACGCAGTATTTT. This translates into CAEGPGGDTQYF.

The table lists this clonotype with many counts. The chain recombines TRBV7-2 with TRBJ2-3; no clear D gene. This CDR3 comprises 14 residues. Trimming removed 2 bases at V and 1 base at J, with 7 bases between. CDR1 and CDR2 (germline): SGHTA, FQGNSA. CDR3 in DNA: TGTGCCAGCAGCTTAAGGACGGGCACAGATACGCAGTATTTT. Translation: CASSLRTGTDTQYF.

Within the sample, this clonotype is medium-sized (0.01 to 0.1%). The chain links TRBV5-1 to TRBJ1-5, with D hard to call. The V gene lost 3 bases and the J gene lost 0 bases, with 4 bases spanning the gap. The CDR3 runs 13 residues. Germline loops: CDR1 SGHRS, CDR2 YFSETQ. DNA of the CDR3: TGCGCCAGCAGCTGGGATAGCAATCAGCCCCAGCATTTT. As protein: CASSWDSNQPQHF.